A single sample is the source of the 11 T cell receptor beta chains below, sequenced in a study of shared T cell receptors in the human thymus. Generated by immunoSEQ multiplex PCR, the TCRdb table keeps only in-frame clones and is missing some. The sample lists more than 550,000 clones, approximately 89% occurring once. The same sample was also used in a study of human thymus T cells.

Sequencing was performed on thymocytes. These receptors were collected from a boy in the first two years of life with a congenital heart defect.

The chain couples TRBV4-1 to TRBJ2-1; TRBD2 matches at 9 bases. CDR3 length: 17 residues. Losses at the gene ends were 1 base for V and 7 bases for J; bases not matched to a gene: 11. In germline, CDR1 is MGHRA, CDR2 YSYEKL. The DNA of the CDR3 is TGCGCCAGCAGCCAAGTATTTTGTAGCGGGAGACCTAATGAGCAGTTCTTC. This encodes CASSQVFCSGRPNEQFF.

The CDR3: CASSQMADSTDTQYF. The CDR3 DNA follows: TGCGCCAGCAGCCAAATGGCCGATAGCACAGATACGCAGTATTTT. The J gene is TRBJ2-3, the V gene TRBV5-1; D is unresolved. The V end lost 4 bases, the J end lost 0 bases, and 12 bases lay between the germline ends. Germline V gene sequence: CDR1 SGHRS, CDR2 YFSETQ. The CDR3 loop spans 15 amino acids.

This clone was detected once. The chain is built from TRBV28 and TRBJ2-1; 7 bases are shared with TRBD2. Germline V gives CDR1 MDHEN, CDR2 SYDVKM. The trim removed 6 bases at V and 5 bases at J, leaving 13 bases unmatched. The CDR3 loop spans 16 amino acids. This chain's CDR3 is CASSRACGSKDNEQFF. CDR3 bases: TGTGCCAGCAGCCGCGCGTGCGGGAGTAAAGACAATGAGCAGTTCTTC.

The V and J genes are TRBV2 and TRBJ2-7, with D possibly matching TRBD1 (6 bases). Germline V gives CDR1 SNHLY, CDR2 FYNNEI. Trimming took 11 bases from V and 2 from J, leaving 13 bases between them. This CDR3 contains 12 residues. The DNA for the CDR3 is TGTGCCGCAGGACAGTGGCCCTACGAGCAGTACTTC. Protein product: CAAGQWPYEQYF.

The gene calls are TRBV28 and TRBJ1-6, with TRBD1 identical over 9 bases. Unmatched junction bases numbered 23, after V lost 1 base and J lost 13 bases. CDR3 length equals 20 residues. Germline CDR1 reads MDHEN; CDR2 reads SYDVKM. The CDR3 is CASSLFSWDRVWGGNFPLHF. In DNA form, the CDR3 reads TGTGCCAGCAGTTTATTTTCTTGGGACAGGGTGTGGGGCGGGAATTTCCCCCTCCACTTT.

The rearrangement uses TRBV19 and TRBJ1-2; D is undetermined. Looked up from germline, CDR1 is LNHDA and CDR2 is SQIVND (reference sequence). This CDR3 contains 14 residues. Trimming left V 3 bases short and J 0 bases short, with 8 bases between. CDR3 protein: CASSMRCPNYGYTF. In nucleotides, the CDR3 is TGTGCCAGTAGTATGAGATGTCCTAACTATGGCTACACCTTC.

The DNA of the CDR3 is TGCAGCGTCCCATATAGGAGGGCAGGGGGGTATTTCTATGGCTACACCTTC. This gives the protein CSVPYRRAGGYFYGYTF. The chain links TRBV29-1 to TRBJ1-2; TRBD1 matches at 7 bases. The CDR3 sequence is 17 residues long. Trimming at V came to 6 bases and at J to 4 bases, leaving 20 bases not matched to a gene. Germline V gene sequence: CDR1 SQVTM, CDR2 ANQGSEA.

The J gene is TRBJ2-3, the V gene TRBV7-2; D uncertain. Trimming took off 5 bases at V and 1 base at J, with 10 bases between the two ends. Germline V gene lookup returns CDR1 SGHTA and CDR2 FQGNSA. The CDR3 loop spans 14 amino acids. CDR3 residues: CASSLNYRTDTQYF. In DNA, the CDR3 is TGTGCCAGCAGCCTTAACTACCGCACAGATACGCAGTATTTT.

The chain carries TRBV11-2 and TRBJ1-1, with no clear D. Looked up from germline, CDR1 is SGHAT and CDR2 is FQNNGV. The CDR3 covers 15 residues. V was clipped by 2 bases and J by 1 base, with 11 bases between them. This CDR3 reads CASSLLLQKNTEAFF. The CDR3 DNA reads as TGTGCCAGCAGCTTATTGTTGCAGAAGAACACTGAAGCTTTCTTT.

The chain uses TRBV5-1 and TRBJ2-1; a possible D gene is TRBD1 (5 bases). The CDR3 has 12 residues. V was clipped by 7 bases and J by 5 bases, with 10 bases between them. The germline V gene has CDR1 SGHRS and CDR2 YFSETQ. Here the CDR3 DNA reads TGCGCCAGCCGCAGGACACACAATGAGCAGTTCTTC. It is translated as CASRRTHNEQFF.

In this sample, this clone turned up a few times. The CDR3 bases are TGCGCCAGCAGCCAAGATTCAGGGGTCAACATTCAGTACTTC. Amino acids: CASSQDSGVNIQYF. V usage is TRBV4-3 and J usage is TRBJ2-4, with D perhaps matching TRBD1 (6 bases). The CDR3 loop spans 14 amino acids. Germline V lookup: CDR1 LGHNA, CDR2 YSLEER. Trimming cost V 0 bases and J 7 bases, with 10 bases left between them.